These T cell receptor beta chains were read from a single sample in a study of blood T cell repertoires in COVID-19. The protocol was immunoSEQ multiplex PCR, while the TCRdb copy is restricted to in-frame clones and leaves out a portion. The table shows 150,000 to 200,000 clones, with 85% to 90% occurring only once. Sequenced: peripheral blood. The source is a human donor in a cohort sampled during active COVID-19. Both conserved end residues are part of each CDR3. The order of the fields is clone size, V gene, J gene, D gene, CDR3 DNA, CDR3 protein. A D gene is named only where the DNA matches it firmly. A clone size is listed for some rows: how often the clone was seen (once, few, many), or a class if it is expanded.

-,TRBV4-1,TRBJ2-7,-,TGCGCCAGCAGCCAAGCCCAGTCCTACGAGCAGTACTTC,CASSQAQSYEQYF
-,TRBV27,TRBJ2-7,TRBD1,TGTGCCAGCAGTCCAACCGGGACAGGGGACGACGAGCAGTACTTC,CASSPTGTGDDEQYF
-,TRBV6-2/TRBV6-3,TRBJ2-7,-,TGTGCCAGCAGTAGAACGGACGAGCAGTACTTC,CASSRTDEQYF
-,TRBV4-3,TRBJ1-2,TRBD1,TGCGCCAGCAGGGACACCGGGACAGGGGGCTTCTATGGCTACACCTTC,CASRDTGTGGFYGYTF
-,TRBV24-1,TRBJ2-5,-,TGTGCCACCAGTGAGGGGGCGTCGGAGACCCAGTACTTC,CATSEGASETQYF
-,TRBV7-9,TRBJ2-1,-,TGTGCCAGCAGCCGTGGTAGCTCCTACAATGAGCAGTTCTTC,CASSRGSSYNEQFF
-,TRBV4-1,TRBJ2-7,TRBD1,TGCGCCAGCAGCCAGGGGACAGCCTTCTCCTACGAGCAGTACTTC,CASSQGTAFSYEQYF
-,TRBV11-3,TRBJ1-2,-,TGTGCCAGCAGCTTGAATCCGTCCAGAACTAACTATGGCTACACCTTC,CASSLNPSRTNYGYTF
-,TRBV11-2,TRBJ2-3,TRBD2,TGTGCCAGCAGCCCCTGGACTAGCTCGGATACGCAGTATTTT,CASSPWTSSDTQYF
-,TRBV18,TRBJ2-1,-,TGTGCCAGCTCACACGAGGCGGGGTCGTATGAGCAGTTCTTC,CASSHEAGSYEQFF
once,TRBV24-1,TRBJ1-5,-,TGTGCCACCAGTCGGGATAGCAATCAGCCCCAGCATTTT,CATSRDSNQPQHF
-,TRBV9,TRBJ1-1,-,TGTGCCAGCAGCGTAGATAACAGGGCCACTGAAGCTTTCTTT,CASSVDNRATEAFF
-,TRBV3-1/TRBV3-2,TRBJ1-2,TRBD1,TGTGCCAGCAGCCAATCGGACAGGGGATATGGCTACACCTTC,CASSQSDRGYGYTF
-,TRBV11-2,TRBJ2-1,-,TGTGCCAGCAGCTTCGGTCGGGGCTCCTACAATGAGCAGTTCTTC,CASSFGRGSYNEQFF
once,TRBV6-2/TRBV6-3,TRBJ1-6,-,TGTGCCAGCAGTCCCAGGGTGAATAATTCACCCCTCCACTTT,CASSPRVNNSPLHF
-,TRBV6-5,TRBJ2-7,TRBD2,TGTGCCAGCAAATTGACGGGAGGGCAATCCTACGAGCAGTACTTC,CASKLTGGQSYEQYF
-,TRBV7-8,TRBJ2-7,-,TGTGCCAGCAGCTTGGCGGCGGTCTCCTACGAGCAGTACTTC,CASSLAAVSYEQYF
-,TRBV4-2,TRBJ2-7,-,TGTGCCAGCAGCCAAGGGTCGGTCTCCTACGAGCAGTACTTC,CASSQGSVSYEQYF
-,TRBV15,TRBJ1-4,TRBD1,TGTGCCACCAGCACAGACAGGGGTTCCGTCCAGGGTGTTCAAAAACTGTTTTTT,CATSTDRGSVQGVQKLFF
-,TRBV28,TRBJ1-6,TRBD1,TGTGCCAGCAGTTTAATTGGAGGGGGCGATTCACCCCTCCACTTT,CASSLIGGGDSPLHF
-,TRBV12-5,TRBJ2-3,-,TGTGCTAGTGGTTTGGGGGCAGGGGAAACAGATACGCAGTATTTT,CASGLGAGETDTQYF
-,TRBV6-5,TRBJ2-1,-,TGTGCCAGCAGCGGGACTGGGGCCTACAATGAGCAGTTCTTC,CASSGTGAYNEQFF
-,TRBV4-2,TRBJ2-2,TRBD1,TGTGCCAGCAGCTTATTAGGGACAGGGAACACCGGGGAGCTGTTTTTT,CASSLLGTGNTGELFF
-,TRBV19,TRBJ2-7,TRBD2,TGTGCCAGTATAGACGAGAGGCGGGAGACCTACGAGCAGTACTTC,CASIDERRETYEQYF
-,TRBV10-3,TRBJ1-1,-,TGTGCCATCAATCCGGGACATCAACTTGCCACTGAAGCTTTCTTT,CAINPGHQLATEAFF
-,TRBV12-5,TRBJ2-7,-,TGTGCTAGTGCCATCTCTAGCTCCTACGAGCAGTACTTC,CASAISSSYEQYF
-,TRBV6-6,TRBJ1-5,-,TGTGCCAGCAGCGAACAAGGGGCGGGCAATCAGCCCCAGCATTTT,CASSEQGAGNQPQHF
-,TRBV10-2,TRBJ1-3,TRBD1,TGCGCCAGTGGAGGGACAGCTGGAAACACCATATATTTT,CASGGTAGNTIYF
-,TRBV9,TRBJ2-1,TRBD2,TGTGCCAGCAGCGCCCGGGGGGGCCCCTTCGGTGAGCAGTTCTTC,CASSARGGPFGEQFF
-,TRBV9,TRBJ1-1,-,TGTGCCAGCAGCCCTACCAGGGGGAACACTGAAGCTTTCTTT,CASSPTRGNTEAFF
few,TRBV7-2,TRBJ2-7,TRBD2,TGTGCCAGCAGCCCCGGGGTAGCGGGGGGGAATGCGCAGTACTTC,CASSPGVAGGNAQYF
-,TRBV29-1,TRBJ1-2,-,TGCAGCGTTGAAGTGGGCACGACGGGGGGTTGGTATGGCTACACCTTC,CSVEVGTTGGWYGYTF
-,TRBV25-1,TRBJ2-2,-,TGTGCCAGCAGTCCCGTTATAGGTAGCGGTAAGAACACCGGGGAGCTGTTTTTT,CASSPVIGSGKNTGELFF
-,TRBV27,TRBJ2-6,-,TGTGCCAGCGGTTCCGTCCACTTCTCTGGGGCCAACGTCCTGACTTTC,CASGSVHFSGANVLTF
-,TRBV5-4,TRBJ2-7,-,TGTGCCAGCAGCCGAGAACTAGCAGTGAGCCCCTACGAGCAGTACTTC,CASSRELAVSPYEQYF
-,TRBV7-9,TRBJ1-3,TRBD1,TGTGCCAGCAGCGACAAGACAGGGTCAGGAAACACCATATATTTT,CASSDKTGSGNTIYF
once,TRBV15,TRBJ1-5,-,TGTGCCACCAGCAGAAAATACAATCAGCCCCAGCATTTT,CATSRKYNQPQHF
-,TRBV3-1/TRBV3-2,TRBJ1-5,-,TGTGCCAGCAGCCAAGAGCCCCGGACAGACTATAGCAATCAGCCCCAGCATTTT,CASSQEPRTDYSNQPQHF
-,TRBV7-6,TRBJ2-5,-,TGTGCCAGCAGCTTGTCCAGAGAGACCCAGTACTTC,CASSLSRETQYF
-,TRBV5-1,TRBJ2-1,TRBD2,TGCGCCAGCAGCACGGGACTAGCGGGGGGGACGAGGGTTTTCGATGAGCAGTTCTTC,CASSTGLAGGTRVFDEQFF
-,TRBV12-3/TRBV12-4,TRBJ2-3,-,TGTGCCAGCAGTTGGCGGTCGGATACGCAGTATTTT,CASSWRSDTQYF
-,TRBV6-2/TRBV6-3,TRBJ1-1,-,TGTGCCAGCAGTTACTCAGAGTCCACTGAAGCTTTCTTT,CASSYSESTEAFF
-,TRBV11-2,TRBJ1-1,-,TGTGCCAGCAGCGTCCAGGGAATCAACACTGAAGCTTTCTTT,CASSVQGINTEAFF
-,TRBV6-5,TRBJ1-3,TRBD1,TGTGCCAGCAGTTACGGGACAGGCTCTGGAAACACCATATATTTT,CASSYGTGSGNTIYF
-,TRBV6-5,TRBJ1-1,TRBD1,TGTGCCAGCAGTTACGGACAGGGGGCCGCTGAAGCTTTCTTT,CASSYGQGAAEAFF
once,TRBV14,TRBJ2-2,-,TGTGCCAGCAGCAGTCGGCCGGGGAGTGCCGGGGAGCTGTTTTTT,CASSSRPGSAGELFF
-,TRBV6-2/TRBV6-3,TRBJ2-1,-,TGTGCCAGCAGCCCGAGGGGGTATGAGCAGTTCTTC,CASSPRGYEQFF
-,TRBV6-2/TRBV6-3,TRBJ2-7,TRBD1,TGTGCCAGCAGTTACTCTTCGGGACAGGGGTCCTACGAGCAGTACTTC,CASSYSSGQGSYEQYF
-,TRBV11-2,TRBJ2-5,TRBD2,TGTGCCAGCAGCGCCGGGACTAGAATCCAAGAGACCCAGTACTTC,CASSAGTRIQETQYF
once,TRBV6-4,TRBJ2-1,-,TGTGCCAGCAGTGACTCGGAGCGGAATGAGCAGTTCTTC,CASSDSERNEQFF
-,TRBV5-1,TRBJ2-5,TRBD2,TGCGCCAGCAGCTCCCTTCCAGGGAGGGGAGAGACCCAGTACTTC,CASSSLPGRGETQYF
-,TRBV9,TRBJ1-1,-,TGTGCCAGCAGCCACGGACAGATGAACACTGAAGCTTTCTTT,CASSHGQMNTEAFF
-,TRBV9,TRBJ2-1,TRBD2,TGTGCCAGCAGCGCCCTTAGCGGGAGGGCCCTGTTCTTC,CASSALSGRALFF
-,TRBV5-6,TRBJ2-7,TRBD2,TGTGCCAGCAGCTGGTGGGAGGGGCGCTGGGAAGAGCAGTACTTC,CASSWWEGRWEEQYF
-,TRBV9,TRBJ2-7,TRBD2,TGTGCCAGCAGCCCGGATCCTAGCGGGAGTAACGGCGAGCAGTACTTC,CASSPDPSGSNGEQYF